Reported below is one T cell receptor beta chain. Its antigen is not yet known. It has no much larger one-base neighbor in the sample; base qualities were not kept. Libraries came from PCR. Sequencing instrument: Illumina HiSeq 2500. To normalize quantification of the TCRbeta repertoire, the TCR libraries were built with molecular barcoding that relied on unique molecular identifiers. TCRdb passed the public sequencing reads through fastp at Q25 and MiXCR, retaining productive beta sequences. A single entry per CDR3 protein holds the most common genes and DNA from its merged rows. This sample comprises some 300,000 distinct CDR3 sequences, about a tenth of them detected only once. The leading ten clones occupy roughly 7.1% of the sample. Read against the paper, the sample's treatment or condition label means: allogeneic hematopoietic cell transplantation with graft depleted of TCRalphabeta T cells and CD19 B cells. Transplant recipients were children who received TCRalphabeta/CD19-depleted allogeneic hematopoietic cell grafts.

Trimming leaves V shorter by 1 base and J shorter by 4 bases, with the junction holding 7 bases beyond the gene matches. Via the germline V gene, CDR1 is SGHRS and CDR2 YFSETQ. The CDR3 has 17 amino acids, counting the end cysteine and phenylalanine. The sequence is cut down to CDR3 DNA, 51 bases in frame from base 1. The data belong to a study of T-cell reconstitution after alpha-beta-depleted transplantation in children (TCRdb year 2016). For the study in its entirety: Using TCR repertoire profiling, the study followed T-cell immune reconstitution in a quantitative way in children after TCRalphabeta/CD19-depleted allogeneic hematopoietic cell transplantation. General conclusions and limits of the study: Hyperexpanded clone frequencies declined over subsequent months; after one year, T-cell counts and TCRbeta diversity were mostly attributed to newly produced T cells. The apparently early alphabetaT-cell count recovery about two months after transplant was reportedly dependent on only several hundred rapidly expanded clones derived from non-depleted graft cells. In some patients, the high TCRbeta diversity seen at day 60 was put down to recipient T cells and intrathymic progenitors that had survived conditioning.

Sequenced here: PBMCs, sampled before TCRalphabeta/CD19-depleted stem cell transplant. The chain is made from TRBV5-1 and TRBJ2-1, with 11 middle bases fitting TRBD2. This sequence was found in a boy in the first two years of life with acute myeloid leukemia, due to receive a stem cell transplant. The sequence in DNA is TGCGCCAGCAGCTTGCTACCTAGCGGGGGGAATTACAATGAGCAGTTCTTC. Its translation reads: CASSLLPSGGNYNEQFF.